This TCR beta chain was documented in a study of Ad26.COV2.S vaccination and SARS-CoV-2 variants. Study-level information: The authors gave Ad26.COV2.S intramuscularly, either once or twice 56 days apart.

The V and J ends lost 6 bases and 7 bases, in that order; junction bases with no gene match: 5. The CDR3 is made up of 13 amino acids. The germline V gene has CDR1 MNHEY and CDR2 SVGAGI. The treatment is: about 20 received Ad26.COV2.S at low or high dose, single or two shots; 5 received placebo; per-sample allocation not given. Samples came from day 63 after the first vaccine or placebo injection. Sequencing used immunoSEQ multiplex PCR; TCRdb keeps in-frame clones, though not all of them. The data hold around 340,000 clones, with about 87% observed a single time. This receptor was taken from a person between 18 and 65 years old who received the Ad26.COV2.S COVID-19 vaccine or a placebo. The sample was peripheral blood, taken in a trial of Ad26.COV2.S vaccine versus placebo. The chain is built from TRBV6-5 and TRBJ1-2, with TRBD1 identical over 10 bases. The CDR3: CASSRDRGLGYTF. CDR3 in DNA: TGTGCCAGCAGCCGTGACAGGGGGCTTGGCTACACCTTC.